This is a list of T cell receptor beta chains from one sample in a study of shared clonotypes between healthy human individuals. Profiled with immunoSEQ multiplex PCR; TCRdb holds only in-frame clones, not every one. This table has some 2.1 million clones, roughly 95% appearing once. Sequencing input: naive CD8+ T cells from PBMCs. Receptor source: a man younger than 35 in good health. Some clones in this sample may be carry-over from other donors' samples. Both conserved end residues are part of each CDR3. Clone size is not always given. Where it is, it says once, few, many or a class for expanded clones.

CDR3 length | clone size | V gene | CDR3 protein
13 | NA | TRBV6-5 | CASSKGIREELFF
13 | NA | TRBV12-5 | CASGLWLDHEQFF
15 | NA | TRBV27 | CASSLTQGGTGELFF
15 | NA | TRBV4-1 | CASSQLLADLGEQYF
14 | NA | TRBV4-3 | CASSPRDSGGEQYF
17 | NA | TRBV11-2 | CASSWSIQGSTNEKLFF
16 | NA | TRBV28 | CASSLADRGAYNEQFF
15 | NA | TRBV6-5 | CASSYFQGVDTEAFF
16 | NA | TRBV7-6 | CASSFGLAGGPNEQFF
15 | few | TRBV19 | CASSTKDRVDYGYTF
14 | NA | TRBV6-1 | CASSEVGVSYEQYF
14 | once | TRBV18 | CASSQDRAPYEQYF
13 | NA | TRBV6-5 | CASSWPLNTEAFF
11 | NA | TRBV4-2 | CASRRGVEQFF
11 | once | TRBV6-6 | CASHEIGGYTF
14 | NA | TRBV30 | CAWRDRLATGELFF
16 | NA | TRBV7-9 | CASSPSGTSGTDTQYF
13 | NA | TRBV5-6 | CASSSTGYDEQFF
17 | NA | TRBV4-1 | CASSLRLAVSSYNEQFF
14 | NA | TRBV9 | CASSRSGVRDEQFF
14 | NA | TRBV9 | CASSGGQKPGELFF
16 | NA | TRBV27 | CASSPTLAGGPREQYF
13 | NA | TRBV6-6 | CASISGASYEQYF
14 | NA | TRBV4-2 | CASSPTEGTDTQYF
17 | NA | TRBV9 | CASTAGGLAGAAGAQYF
16 | NA | TRBV2 | CASSEWGQSATYEQYF
13 | NA | TRBV7-8 | CASSPGGYTEAFF
15 | NA | TRBV10-3 | CAISESHRYQETQYF
10 | NA | TRBV20-1 | CSVDYNEQFF
17 | NA | TRBV5-5 | CASSLEVWREANNEQFF
14 | NA | TRBV30 | CAWNRLGPAYEQYF
15 | NA | TRBV5-6 | CASSPRDRGLDEQFF
14 | NA | TRBV28 | CASSFPGRGETQYF
17 | NA | TRBV10-3 | CAISESGSGKSTYEQYF
15 | NA | TRBV2 | CASSRPGQDNYGYTF
13 | NA | TRBV30 | CAWTQQVRGELFF